This T cell receptor beta chain comes out of a study of blood T cell repertoires in COVID-19. The CDR3 covers 14 residues. Germline values: CDR1 MDHEN, CDR2 SYDVKM. V lost 6 bases and J lost 5, with 16 bases in between. Assay: immunoSEQ multiplex PCR; the TCRdb copy retains only in-frame clones and omits some. The sample lists more than 110,000 clones, about 87% seen once, with about 10% in the top ten. The clonotype was recovered from a woman of 80 years or more with acute or convalescent COVID-19. The sequencing sample was made of peripheral blood. The chain has TRBV28 and TRBJ1-1, with D possibly TRBD1 on 6 matching bases. CDR3 nucleotides: TGTGCCAGCAGCACAGGGTGGAACAAGACTGAAGCTTTCTTT. Its translation is CASSTGWNKTEAFF.